This TCR beta chain emerged from a study of low-dose radiotherapy and immunotherapy resistance in tumors. Study information: Intravenous ipilimumab 1 mg/kg every six weeks was given with nivolumab 240 mg every two weeks.

TRAV- and TRBV-specific primers primed first-strand cDNA, covering alpha and beta chains. TCR amplification involved 20 PCR cycles with a constant-region primer and V-primer adapter. TCRdb itself ran the reads through MiXCR, one entry per CDR3 protein. The sample contains tens of thousands of distinct CDR3 sequences, roughly 19% of which appear only once. Time point denoted: before trial treatment. This clonotype has more than one count but fewer than ten. This CDR3 spans 13 amino acids. CDR1 is SGHRS and CDR2 is YFSETQ in the germline V gene. The germline V and J ends were trimmed by 0 bases and 5 bases, with 9 bases remaining between them.

V gene TRBV5-1 combines with J gene TRBJ2-7; unclear D gene. The receptor was isolated from a male donor with prostate cancer. Material: PBMCs, obtained before treatment. This chain's CDR3 is CASSLGGTDEQYF. CDR3 DNA sequence: TGCGCCAGCAGCTTGGGGGGTACCGACGAGCAGTACTTC.